This T cell receptor beta chain is drawn from a study of cytomegalovirus exposure and HLA in healthy donors. PCR primers comprised 60 Vbeta and 13 Jbeta primers. The table came from immunoSEQ multiplex PCR; TCRdb's copy has only in-frame clones and leaves some out. The sample includes approximately 50,000 clones. This receptor was identified in a male donor in good health and CMV-seronegative. Sequencing was carried out using PBMCs.

CDR3: CASSLGATGNTQYF. The CDR3 coding sequence is TGCGCCAGCAGCTTGGGTGCGACAGGGAACACGCAGTATTTT. This chain uses TRBV5-1 with TRBJ2-3; 7 nucleotides agree with TRBD1. The CDR3 has 14 residues. Germline trimming cut 0 bases from V and 9 bases from J; bases unmatched to any gene: 7. Germline lookup yields CDR1 SGHRS and CDR2 YFSETQ.